The rows below give T cell receptor beta chains drawn from one sample of a study of blood T cell repertoires in COVID-19. Generated by immunoSEQ multiplex PCR, the TCRdb table keeps only in-frame clones and is missing some. The sample yields under 350,000 clones, around 86% seen once. The sample taken for sequencing was peripheral blood. These receptors came from a man between 65 and 85 years old with acute or convalescent COVID-19. Both conserved end residues are part of each CDR3. Each record gives: J gene, V gene, clone size, D gene, CDR3 protein, CDR3 DNA. The D gene is left open where the match is weak. A clone size is listed for some rows: how often the clone was seen (once, few, many), or a class if it is expanded.

>TRBJ2-1|TRBV9|.|.
CASSASGLFNEQFF
TGTGCCAGCAGCGCGTCGGGACTCTTCAATGAGCAGTTCTTC
>TRBJ2-7|TRBV4-1|.|.
CASSQSALTTPGEQYF
TGCGCCAGCAGCCAATCCGCTCTCACTACCCCGGGGGAGCAGTACTTC
>TRBJ2-7|TRBV6-8|.|TRBD1
CASSLQFGRQGPYEQYF
TGTGCCAGCAGTTTACAATTTGGTAGACAGGGCCCCTACGAGCAGTACTTC
>TRBJ1-2|TRBV25-1|.|TRBD1
CASSGFGTGLGYTF
TGTGCCAGCAGTGGATTCGGGACAGGACTTGGCTACACCTTC
>TRBJ2-1|TRBV10-1|.|TRBD1
CASSYERDRGLDEQFF
TGCGCCAGCAGCTATGAACGGGACAGGGGGTTGGATGAGCAGTTCTTC
>TRBJ2-7|TRBV20-1|many|.
CSTGTAGEQYF
TGCAGTACCGGGACAGCGGGCGAGCAGTACTTC
>TRBJ1-2|TRBV29-1|.|.
CSVHSGGTGYTF
TGCAGCGTCCACTCGGGAGGGACGGGCTACACCTTC
>TRBJ1-2|TRBV4-2|.|.
CASSQGGVGSGYGYTF
TGTGCCAGCAGCCAAGGTGGCGTGGGCAGCGGCTATGGCTACACCTTC
>TRBJ1-5|TRBV2|few|TRBD1
CASSPTGTGYSNQPQHF
TGTGCCAGCAGCCCGACCGGGACAGGGTATAGCAATCAGCCCCAGCATTTT
>TRBJ1-6|TRBV7-9|few|TRBD1
CASSAGQGNSPLHF
TGTGCCAGCAGCGCGGGACAGGGAAATTCACCCCTCCACTTT
>TRBJ2-3|TRBV21-1|.|.
CASSKEPSGYTDTQYF
TGTGCCAGCAGCAAAGAGCCTAGCGGCTACACAGATACGCAGTATTTT
>TRBJ1-4|TRBV30|.|TRBD1
CAWSRQGAQEKLFF
TGTGCCTGGAGTCGACAGGGGGCTCAGGAAAAACTGTTTTTT
>TRBJ1-6|TRBV4-1|.|.
CASSQKGVDNSPLHF
TGCGCCAGCAGCCAAAAGGGGGTCGACAATTCACCCCTCCACTTT
>TRBJ1-5|TRBV4-2|.|TRBD1
CASSRSGQGDQPQHF
TGTGCCAGCAGCCGCTCCGGACAGGGGGACCAGCCCCAGCATTTT
>TRBJ2-5|TRBV7-3|.|TRBD1
CASSAQGQGETQYF
TGTGCCAGCAGCGCCCAAGGACAGGGAGAGACCCAGTACTTC
>TRBJ2-3|TRBV19|.|.
CASSIGVLFTDTQYF
TGTGCCAGTAGTATAGGCGTACTCTTCACAGATACGCAGTATTTT
>TRBJ1-1|TRBV28|.|.
CASSPGGLEMTEAFF
TGTGCCAGCAGTCCCGGGGGATTGGAAATGACTGAAGCTTTCTTT
>TRBJ1-5|TRBV28|.|.
CASSLIREGNQPQHF
TGTGCCAGCAGTTTAATCAGGGAAGGCAATCAGCCCCAGCATTTT
>TRBJ1-4|TRBV5-5|.|.
CASSQGTSGKLFF
TGTGCCAGCAGTCAAGGGACAAGTGGAAAACTGTTTTTT
>TRBJ1-5|TRBV7-2|.|.
CASAGAGQPQHF
TGTGCCAGCGCGGGGGCGGGACAGCCCCAGCATTTT
>TRBJ1-1|TRBV18|.|.
CASSPSGMDTEAFF
TGTGCCAGCTCACCTTCAGGGATGGATACTGAAGCTTTCTTT
>TRBJ2-3|TRBV24-1|.|.
CATRDQGAADTQYF
TGTGCCACCAGGGATCAGGGCGCCGCAGATACGCAGTATTTT
>TRBJ2-3|TRBV11-3|.|.
CASSPGFTDTQYF
TGTGCCAGCAGCCCGGGGTTCACAGATACGCAGTATTTT
>TRBJ1-1|TRBV3-1/TRBV3-2|.|.
CASSQPGRGTEAFF
TGTGCCAGCAGCCAACCGGGACGGGGGACTGAAGCTTTCTTT
>TRBJ1-6|TRBV7-8|.|TRBD1
CASSIQTGGSYNSPLHF
TGTGCCAGCAGCATCCAGACAGGGGGCTCCTATAATTCACCCCTCCACTTT
>TRBJ2-1|TRBV19|.|.
CASREGVPYNEQFF
TGTGCCAGTAGGGAGGGAGTACCCTACAATGAGCAGTTCTTC
>TRBJ2-7|TRBV28|.|TRBD2
CASSSPGLASYEQYF
TGTGCCAGCAGTTCACCGGGACTAGCGAGTTACGAGCAGTACTTC
>TRBJ2-2|TRBV18|.|.
CASSPQNTGELFF
TGTGCCAGCTCACCTCAGAACACCGGGGAGCTGTTTTTT
>TRBJ2-7|TRBV7-9|few|.
CASSPPSYEQYF
TGTGCCAGCAGCCCCCCGAGCTACGAGCAGTACTTC
>TRBJ1-2|TRBV24-1|.|TRBD1
CATSEGTAYGYTF
TGTGCCACCAGTGAGGGGACAGCCTATGGCTACACCTTC
>TRBJ1-3|TRBV3-1/TRBV3-2|.|TRBD1
CASSRASWTGAPGNTIYF
TGTGCCAGCAGCCGAGCCTCTTGGACAGGAGCGCCTGGAAACACCATATATTTT
>TRBJ2-7|TRBV6-2/TRBV6-3|few|.
CASSPLGVEQYF
TGTGCCAGCAGTCCGCTAGGGGTTGAGCAGTACTTC
>TRBJ2-2|TRBV11-3|.|TRBD2
CASSLDPGTGGTGELFF
TGTGCCAGCAGCTTAGACCCGGGGACGGGGGGCACCGGGGAGCTGTTTTTT